This is a list of T cell receptor beta chains from one sample in a study of blood T cell repertoires in COVID-19. Assay used: immunoSEQ multiplex PCR; TCRdb lists only in-frame clones, some missing. The sample holds some 350,000 clones, more than 70% seen once. The sequencing input was peripheral blood. These receptors originate from a woman aged 70-85 years with COVID-19, enrolled during active disease. CDR3s include the opening cysteine and the closing phenylalanine or tryptophan. Each record gives: clone size, V gene, J gene, D gene, CDR3 DNA, CDR3 protein. D genes are given only for firm matches. Clone size appears in some rows only: once, few, many, or a class for an expanded clone.

>.|TRBV14|TRBJ1-2|.
TGTGCCAGCAGCCCTTCAGGCTATGGCTACACCTTC
CASSPSGYGYTF
>.|TRBV19|TRBJ1-1|TRBD1
TGTGCCAGTGGGACAGGACGAAAATTGAACACTGAAGCTTTCTTT
CASGTGRKLNTEAFF
>.|TRBV27|TRBJ1-5|.
TGTGCCAGCAGGGCCGGACAGTCGACGACGCCCCAGCATTTT
CASRAGQSTTPQHF
>.|TRBV5-8|TRBJ1-4|TRBD1
TGTGCCAGCAGCTTCAGGACAGGGAGAGGAACTAATGAAAAACTGTTTTTT
CASSFRTGRGTNEKLFF
>many|TRBV27|TRBJ2-2|.
TGTGCCAGCAGTAGACTGAGGACCGGGGAGCTGTTTTTT
CASSRLRTGELFF
>.|TRBV20-1|TRBJ2-5|.
TGCAGTGCCCAAAGAGGGACCCAGTACTTC
CSAQRGTQYF
>.|TRBV5-8|TRBJ1-2|TRBD1
TGTGCCAGCAGCATACTCGGACAGGGGGCCTATGGCTACACCTTC
CASSILGQGAYGYTF
>.|TRBV5-5|TRBJ1-1|TRBD1
TGTGCCAGCAGCTTACAGGGGGCGAACACTGAAGCTTTCTTT
CASSLQGANTEAFF
>.|TRBV7-9|TRBJ2-5|TRBD2
TGTGCCAGCAGCCGGTGGACGGCGGGGGAGGAGACCCAGTACTTC
CASSRWTAGEETQYF
>once|TRBV5-1|TRBJ2-1|TRBD1
TGCGCCAGCAGCTTCGACAGGGGGGGTAATGAGCAGTTCTTC
CASSFDRGGNEQFF
>.|TRBV18|TRBJ2-1|TRBD1
TGTGCCAGCTCACCTCGGACAGGGGGCGAGGGTGAGCAGTTCTTC
CASSPRTGGEGEQFF
>.|TRBV7-9|TRBJ2-5|TRBD1
TGTGCCAGCAGCTCGGGACAGGGGGAGACCCAGTACTTC
CASSSGQGETQYF
>.|TRBV7-9|TRBJ1-1|TRBD1
TGTGCCAGCAGCGCCCCTCTCGACAGGGGTGACACTGAAGCTTTCTTT
CASSAPLDRGDTEAFF
>.|TRBV9|TRBJ1-2|.
TGTGCCAGCAGCGCCTCCGACAGGAACTATGGCTACACCTTC
CASSASDRNYGYTF
>.|TRBV4-3|TRBJ1-1|.
TGCGCCAGCAGCCTGCGGACGGCAAGGGGCACTGAAGCTTTCTTT
CASSLRTARGTEAFF
>.|TRBV27|TRBJ2-3|TRBD2
TGTGCCAGCAGTTATACTAGCGGGGGGCGGGGGACACACACAGATACGCAGTATTTT
CASSYTSGGRGTHTDTQYF
>.|TRBV12-5|TRBJ2-1|TRBD2
TGTGCTAGTGAACCTCTAGCGGCCTTCTCTGGGAATGAGCAGTTCTTC
CASEPLAAFSGNEQFF
>.|TRBV5-4|TRBJ2-1|.
TGTGCCAGCAGCTCGAGGGGGTCGGGCAATGAGCAGTTCTTC
CASSSRGSGNEQFF
>.|TRBV9|TRBJ1-1|.
TGTGCCAGCAGCGTAGGAGGGTCCACTGAAGCTTTCTTT
CASSVGGSTEAFF
>.|TRBV9|TRBJ1-3|TRBD1
TGTGCCAGCAGCGTAGGACAGGGGGCTGGAAACACCATATATTTT
CASSVGQGAGNTIYF
>.|TRBV2|TRBJ2-5|TRBD2
TGTGCCAGCAGTGAATTTGTAGGGACTAGCGACTTAGAAGAGACCCAGTACTTC
CASSEFVGTSDLEETQYF
>.|TRBV15|TRBJ1-2|TRBD1
TGTGCCACCAGCAGCCTCAAGACAGGGCTCTATGGCTACACCTTC
CATSSLKTGLYGYTF
>.|TRBV6-5|TRBJ1-5|.
TGTGCCAGCAGTACCAATCAGGGATCAAATCAGCCCCAGCATTTT
CASSTNQGSNQPQHF
>many|TRBV19|TRBJ1-1|.
TGTGCCAGTACACGGATTCTGACAGGTGCGAACACTGAAGCTTTCTTT
CASTRILTGANTEAFF
>.|TRBV28|TRBJ2-5|TRBD2
TGTGCCAGCAGTCCCCGGACTAGCCTAGAGACCCAGTACTTC
CASSPRTSLETQYF
>.|TRBV6-6|TRBJ2-3|TRBD1
TGTGCCAGCAGCCGGACAGGGGATACGCAGTATTTT
CASSRTGDTQYF
>.|TRBV5-1|TRBJ1-4|TRBD1
TGCGCCAGCAGCTTCGGGACAGGGGCAACTAATGAAAAACTGTTTTTT
CASSFGTGATNEKLFF
>.|TRBV27|TRBJ1-1|.
TGTGCCAGCCAAAGGAGGAGGGGCACTGAAGCTTTCTTT
CASQRRRGTEAFF
>once|TRBV3-1/TRBV3-2|TRBJ2-4|.
TGTGCCAGCAGCCAAGAGGATGGTACAGATCTAGCCAAAAACATTCAGTACTTC
CASSQEDGTDLAKNIQYF
>once|TRBV5-1|TRBJ1-2|TRBD1
TGCGCCAGCAGCTTAGACAGGGGCTCCTATGGCTACACCTTC
CASSLDRGSYGYTF
>.|TRBV14|TRBJ1-5|TRBD1
TGTGCCAGCAGCCAGCTGACAGGGGGCATCGGTCAGCCCCAGCATTTT
CASSQLTGGIGQPQHF
>.|TRBV28|TRBJ1-2|TRBD1
TGTGCCAGCAGTCCTGAATTCGGGCTCCGGGACAGTACTATCTATGGCTACACCTTC
CASSPEFGLRDSTIYGYTF
>.|TRBV5-4|TRBJ2-3|.
TGTGCCAGCAGCTTAGCGGATTCTAGCACAGATACGCAGTATTTT
CASSLADSSTDTQYF
>.|TRBV2|TRBJ2-5|.
TGTGCCAGTTTGAGGGAGACCCAGTACTTC
CASLRETQYF
>.|TRBV30|TRBJ1-2|TRBD1
TGTGCCTTTCGACAGGGTTTGGGGATAGACTTC
CAFRQGLGIDF
>.|TRBV6-4|TRBJ2-1|TRBD2
TGTGCCAGCAGTGACTCGAGTTTGGGGGGGGATGAGCAGTTCTTC
CASSDSSLGGDEQFF
>.|TRBV2|TRBJ1-2|.
TGTGCCAGCAGTGAAGAGCATGGCTACACCTTC
CASSEEHGYTF
>.|TRBV2|TRBJ1-2|.
TGTGCCAGCAGTGAATGGGGAGGAGGCTACACCTTC
CASSEWGGGYTF
>few|TRBV18|TRBJ1-3|.
TGTGCCAGCTCACCACCCGCTGCAGGGGGAAACACCATATATTTT
CASSPPAAGGNTIYF
>once|TRBV6-5|TRBJ2-1|TRBD1
TGTGCCAGCAGTTCCGGGACAGGCATTGGTGGTGAGCAGTTCTTC
CASSSGTGIGGEQFF
>.|TRBV27|TRBJ1-5|TRBD1
TGTGCCAGCAGTCAGGGGGGTCAGCCCCAGCATTTT
CASSQGGQPQHF
>.|TRBV9|TRBJ1-2|.
TGTGCCAGCAGCGTAGAACCAGAAAGTTATGGCTACACCTTC
CASSVEPESYGYTF